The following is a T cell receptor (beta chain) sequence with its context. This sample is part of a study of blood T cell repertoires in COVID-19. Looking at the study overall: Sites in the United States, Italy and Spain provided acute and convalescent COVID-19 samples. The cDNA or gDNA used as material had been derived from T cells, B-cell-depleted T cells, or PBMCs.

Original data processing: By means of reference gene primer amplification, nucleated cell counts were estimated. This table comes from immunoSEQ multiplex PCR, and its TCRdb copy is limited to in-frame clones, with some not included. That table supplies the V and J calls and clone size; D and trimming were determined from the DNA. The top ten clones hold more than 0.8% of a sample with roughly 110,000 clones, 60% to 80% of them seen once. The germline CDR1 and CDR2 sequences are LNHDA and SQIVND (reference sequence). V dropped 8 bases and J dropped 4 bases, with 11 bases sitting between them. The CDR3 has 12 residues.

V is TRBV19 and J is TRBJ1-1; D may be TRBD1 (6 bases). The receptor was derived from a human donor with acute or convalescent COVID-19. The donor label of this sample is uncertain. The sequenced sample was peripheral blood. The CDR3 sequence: CASGGGSTEAFF. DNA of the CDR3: TGTGCCAGTGGGGGGGGCAGCACTGAAGCTTTCTTT.